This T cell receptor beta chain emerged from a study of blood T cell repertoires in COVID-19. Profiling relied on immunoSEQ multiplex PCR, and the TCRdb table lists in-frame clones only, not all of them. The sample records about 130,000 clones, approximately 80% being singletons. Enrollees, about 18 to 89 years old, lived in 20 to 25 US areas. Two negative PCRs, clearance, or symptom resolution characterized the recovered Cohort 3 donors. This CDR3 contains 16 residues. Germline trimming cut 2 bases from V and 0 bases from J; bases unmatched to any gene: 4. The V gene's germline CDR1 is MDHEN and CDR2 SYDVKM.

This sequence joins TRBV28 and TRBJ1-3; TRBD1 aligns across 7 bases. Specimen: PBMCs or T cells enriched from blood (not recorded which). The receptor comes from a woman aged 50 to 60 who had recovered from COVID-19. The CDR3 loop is CASSLPGGGSGNTIYF. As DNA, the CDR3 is TGTGCCAGCAGTTTACCAGGGGGAGGCTCTGGAAACACCATATATTTT.